The 27 T cell receptor beta chains reported below all come from one sample, sequenced in a study of naive and memory T cell subsets. General study points: A few larger clonotypes appeared in naive repertoires, especially CD8, possibly memory cells re-expressing CD45RA.

These receptors have no identified antigens. Both TRBC1 and TRBC2 were covered by a beta constant-region primer of two equimolar oligonucleotides. Ligated cDNA was amplified by four rounds of PCR with nested alpha and beta constant-region primers and SP2. TCRdb reanalysed the UMI-ligation and nested PCR reads using MiXCR and keeps one entry per CDR3 protein. The data show over 80,000 distinct CDR3 sequences, with around 11% seen just once and 0.13% held by the top ten. Source material: naive CD4+ T cells from blood. The source is a human donor in good health.

This clonotype was detected a few times. This sequence joins TRBV5-4 and TRBJ2-3; D is uncertain. There are 14 residues in the CDR3. Trimming left V 6 bases short and J 0 bases short, with 11 bases between. CDR1 SGHNT and CDR2 YYREEE come from the germline V gene (reference sequence). In DNA, the CDR3 is TGTGCCAGCACCCAAGGAACGAGCACAGATACGCAGTATTTT. Its translation: CASTQGTSTDTQYF.

This CDR3 reads CSARDAGTSSYEQYF. The CDR3 nucleotides read TGCAGTGCTAGGGATGCAGGGACAAGCTCCTACGAGCAGTACTTC. The chain joins TRBV20-1 to TRBJ2-7; the D gene is possibly TRBD1 (6 bases). V was pared by 3 bases and J by 0 bases, with 15 bases between. Germline V CDR1 and CDR2: DFQATT, SNEGSKA (reference sequence). CDR3 size: 15 residues.

This clonotype was counted between two and nine times. The chain uses TRBV6-6 and TRBJ2-7, with 11 bases aligning to TRBD2. Unmatched junction bases numbered 6, after V lost 6 bases and J lost 2 bases. Germline assignment: CDR1 MNHNY and CDR2 SVGAGI (reference sequence). CDR3 size: 15 residues. The CDR3 DNA reads as TGTGCCAGCAGACCTACTAGCGGGAGAGCCTACGAGCAGTACTTC. Translation: CASRPTSGRAYEQYF.

Only a few counts were recorded for this clonotype. V and J are TRBV5-1 and TRBJ2-3, with 10 bases identical to TRBD2. Germline CDR1 is SGHRS and CDR2 is YFSETQ. The CDR3 is made up of 15 amino acids. Germline trimming cut 4 bases from V and 6 bases from J; bases unmatched to any gene: 8. The CDR3 loop is CASSRTSGGGDTQYF. CDR3 bases: TGCGCCAGCAGCCGGACTAGCGGAGGGGGGGATACGCAGTATTTT. The variable domain in full, completed from reference TRBV5-1 and TRBJ2-3, reads KAGVTQTPRYLIKTRGQQVTLSCSPISGHRSVSWYQQTPGQGLQFLFEYFSETQRNKGNFPGRFSGRQFSNSRSEMNVSTLELGDSALYLCASSRTSGGGDTQYFGPGTRLTVL.

The V call is TRBV5-6, the J call TRBJ2-5; possibly TRBD1 for D (6 bases). This CDR3 spans 17 amino acids. Deletions cut 1 base from V and 5 bases from J, with 21 bases between. Germline V gene sequence: CDR1 SGHDT, CDR2 YYEEEE. CDR3 protein: CASSLFVRQGRRETQYF. The CDR3 DNA sequence: TGTGCCAGCAGCTTGTTTGTCCGTCAGGGGAGACGTGAGACCCAGTACTTC.

This clonotype was seen at least ten times. V usage is TRBV2 and J usage is TRBJ2-7; 8 nucleotides line up with TRBD1. The CDR3 spans 16 residues. From germline, CDR1 is SNHLY and CDR2 FYNNEI. J gave up 2 bases and V 5 bases, and 11 bases lay outside the gene matches. CDR3 bases: TGTGCCAGCAGTTTCGAAAGGACAGGGAAAACCTACGAGCAGTACTTC. Its protein is CASSFERTGKTYEQYF.

The J gene is TRBJ2-7, the V gene TRBV7-9, with 14 bases identical to TRBD2. V was pared by 2 bases and J by 7 bases, with 4 bases of the junction left unmatched. CDR3 length: 15 residues. The germline V gene encodes CDR1 SEHNR and CDR2 FQNEAQ (reference sequence). Here the CDR3 DNA reads TGTGCCAGCAGCTTACTAGGACTAGCGGGAGGTGAGCAGTACTTC. Its protein product is CASSLLGLAGGEQYF.

This clonotype was seen a handful of times. CDR3 protein: CAINTGGPRGQPQHF. The CDR3 DNA reads as TGTGCCATCAATACAGGGGGCCCTCGGGGTCAGCCCCAGCATTTT. J is TRBJ1-5 and V is TRBV10-3, with 9 bases aligning to TRBD1. Germline V gene lookup returns CDR1 ENHRY and CDR2 SYGVKD. The ends lost 7 bases at V and 6 bases at J; junction bases unmatched: 10. This CDR3 is built from 15 residues.

This clonotype was detected ten times or more. The rearrangement joins TRBV10-3 to TRBJ2-3; tentatively, D is TRBD1 (6 bases). CDR3 length: 13 residues. V lost 7 bases to trimming and J lost 0 bases, with 8 bases between them. Germline CDR1 ENHRY, CDR2 SYGVKD. This CDR3 reads CAIMDRSTDTQYF. CDR3 in DNA: TGTGCCATCATGGACAGAAGCACAGATACGCAGTATTTT.

Many counts were recorded for this clonotype. The J gene is TRBJ1-1, the V gene TRBV7-2; 9 nucleotides agree with TRBD1. CDR3 size: 14 residues. V lost 4 bases and J lost 10; bases outside the gene matches: 10. Germline V gene lookup returns CDR1 SGHTA and CDR2 FQGNSA. This chain's CDR3 is CASSSGTGMVGAFF. Here the CDR3 DNA reads TGTGCCAGCAGCTCCGGGACAGGGATGGTTGGAGCTTTCTTT.

The chain has TRBV13 and TRBJ2-3, with no clear D. This CDR3 contains 14 residues. Germline CDR1 and CDR2: PRHDT and FYEKMQ (reference sequence). Between the trimmed V and J ends, which lost 3 bases and 4 bases, there was a span of 11 bases. CDR3 nucleotides: TGTGCCAGCAGCTTGGGCCGGAAAGCAGATACGCAGTATTTT. This encodes CASSLGRKADTQYF.

This clonotype has only a few counts. The chain couples TRBV18 to TRBJ2-7; 14 nucleotides agree with TRBD2. The CDR3 is 17 residues long. Losses at the gene ends were 3 bases for V and 2 bases for J; bases not matched to a gene: 6. Per germline, CDR1 KGHSH and CDR2 LQKENI. CDR3 amino acids: CASSPGLAGEGAYEQYF. The CDR3 coding sequence is TGTGCCAGCTCACCGGGACTAGCGGGAGAGGGGGCCTACGAGCAGTACTTC.

The chain is built from TRBV6-5 and TRBJ2-2, with D possibly matching TRBD2 (7 bases). Trimming pared 10 bases from V and 5 bases from J, leaving 20 bases between. This CDR3 is built from 15 residues. The germline gives CDR1 MNHEY, CDR2 SVGAGI. CDR3 in amino acids: CATELRGGRTGELFF. The CDR3 DNA reads TGTGCCACCGAACTAAGGGGGGGCCGAACCGGGGAGCTGTTTTTT.

This clonotype was picked up a small number of times. The chain carries TRBV6-5 and TRBJ2-5; maybe TRBD1 (6 bases). Trimming took 4 bases from V and 4 from J, leaving 16 bases between them. Germline loops: CDR1 MNHEY, CDR2 SVGAGI. The CDR3 consists of 15 residues. The CDR3 spells CASSSHREFAETQYF. CDR3 DNA sequence: TGTGCCAGCAGTTCCCACAGGGAATTTGCAGAGACCCAGTACTTC.

The table lists this clonotype with a few counts. The chain couples TRBV19 to TRBJ1-5, with TRBD1 as a possible D gene (5 bases). The CDR3 is 16 amino acids. The V gene lost 7 bases and the J gene lost 2 bases, with 18 bases spanning the gap. Germline CDR1 is LNHDA and CDR2 is SQIVND (reference sequence). The CDR3 sequence is CASNPIDRSRNQPQHF. CDR3 in DNA: TGTGCCAGTAACCCAATAGACAGATCTCGCAATCAGCCCCAGCATTTT.

The chain is built from TRBV12-3 or TRBV12-4 and TRBJ2-7; no clear D gene. This CDR3 is built from 14 residues. V was clipped by 6 bases and J by 6 bases, with 18 bases between them. The CDR3 region is CASRPARWWGEQYF. Here the CDR3 DNA reads TGTGCCAGCAGACCCGCCCGGTGGTGGGGCGAGCAGTACTTC.

This clonotype occurred a few times. The chain is built from TRBV20-1 and TRBJ2-7; a weak D match, TRBD2 (5 bases). Per the germline V gene, CDR1 is DFQATT and CDR2 is SNEGSKA (reference sequence). There are 14 residues in the CDR3. The V end lost 1 base, the J end lost 1 base, and 11 bases lay between the germline ends. In nucleotides, the CDR3 is TGCAGTGCTAGAGTTGCGGGCAAATCCTACGAGCAGTACTTC. Amino acids: CSARVAGKSYEQYF.

This rearrangement joins TRBV6-5 to TRBJ1-2, with 11 bases that match TRBD1. The CDR3 has 15 residues. The germline CDR1 and CDR2 sequences are MNHEY and SVGAGI. Trimming cost V 6 bases and J 1 base; bases outside gene matches: 4. The CDR3 loop reads CASSPDRGLNYGYTF. The CDR3 DNA follows: TGTGCCAGCAGCCCGGACAGGGGGCTTAACTATGGCTACACCTTC.

This clonotype has ten or more counts. The chain joins TRBV3-1 to TRBJ2-5; perhaps TRBD2 as D (7 bases). V was cut by 5 bases and J by 5 bases, with 18 bases left in between. This CDR3 comprises 15 residues. CDR1 LGHDT and CDR2 YNNKEL come from the germline V gene (reference sequence). The CDR3 DNA follows: TGTGCCAGCAGCTCTTGGACAGCCGGGGGGGAGACCCAGTACTTC. Translation: CASSSWTAGGETQYF.

The V gene is TRBV3-1, the J gene TRBJ2-1; TRBD2 agrees at 13 bases. The CDR3 totals 20 residues. Germline V gives CDR1 LGHDT, CDR2 YNNKEL (reference sequence). V was clipped by 1 base and J by 0 bases; unmatched bases: 9. The CDR3 sequence is CASSQVWRTSGSSSYNEQFF. In DNA form, the CDR3 reads TGTGCCAGCAGCCAAGTTTGGCGGACTAGCGGGAGCAGCTCCTACAATGAGCAGTTCTTC.

The chain uses TRBV12-3 or TRBV12-4 and TRBJ1-1; D unresolved. V was shortened by 6 bases and J by 7 bases, with 6 bases between the two germline ends. The CDR3 runs to 10 residues. The CDR3 sequence: CASSLHEAFF. In DNA, the CDR3 is TGTGCCAGCAGCCTCCATGAAGCTTTCTTT.

This clonotype was detected a few times. J is TRBJ1-3 and V is TRBV30; possible D gene TRBD1, 5 bases. CDR3 length equals 14 residues. Trimming left V 5 bases short and J 0 bases short, with 11 bases between. Germline V gene data show CDR1 as GTSNPN and CDR2 as SVGIG (reference sequence). CDR3 sequence: CAWWDGSSGNTIYF. CDR3 nucleotides: TGTGCCTGGTGGGACGGTAGCTCTGGAAACACCATATATTTT. Drawing the rest from reference TRBV30 and TRBJ1-3, the complete variable domain is SQTIHQWPATLVQPVGSPLSLECTVEGTSNPNLYWYRQAAGRGLQLLFYSVGIGQISSEVPQNLSASRPQDRQFILSSKKLLLSDSGFYLCAWWDGSSGNTIYFGEGSWLTVV.

Comment on this clonotype: At one end, the junction sequence differs from germline, possibly due to a read error. V is TRBV5-1 and J is TRBJ2-3; D may be TRBD1 (7 bases). This CDR3 is 15 amino acids long. From germline, CDR1 is SGHRS and CDR2 YFSETQ. The CDR3 here is CASSAGQLGVDTQNF. The CDR3 DNA sequence: TGCGCCAGCAGCGCGGGACAGTTAGGGGTTGATACGCAGAATTTT.

This clonotype was seen only a few times. V and J are TRBV5-6 and TRBJ1-6, with D possibly matching TRBD1 (5 bases). Germline V gene lookup returns CDR1 SGHDT and CDR2 YYEEEE. This CDR3 region has 15 residues. The V end was cut by 1 base, the J end by 8 bases, with 13 bases between. In DNA, the CDR3 is TGTGCCAGCAGCTTGCGGCCAGGGAGGGATTCACCCCTCCACTTT. Amino acid sequence: CASSLRPGRDSPLHF.

This sequence joins TRBV20-1 and TRBJ2-1; tentatively, D is TRBD1 or TRBD2 (5 bases each). The V end was cut by 6 bases, the J end by 15 bases, with 24 bases between. This CDR3 contains 13 residues. Germline V gene lookup returns CDR1 DFQATT and CDR2 SNEGSKA (reference sequence). CDR3 residues: CSATTGTAPNRFF. CDR3 DNA: TGCAGTGCAACAACCGGGACCGCCCCAAACCGGTTCTTC.

This clonotype was seen many times. This sequence joins TRBV7-2 and TRBJ2-3, with 8 bases aligning to TRBD1. Per germline, CDR1 SGHTA and CDR2 FQGNSA. The V gene end was trimmed by 5 bases and the J gene end by 4 bases; junction bases not matched to a gene: 5. This CDR3 has 14 amino acids. DNA of the CDR3: TGTGCCAGCAGCCAAGACAGGGGCGCAGATACGCAGTATTTT. Translation gives CASSQDRGADTQYF.

This clonotype was counted only a few times. This chain joins TRBV27 and TRBJ1-5; 9 nucleotides match TRBD1. The junction had 1 base not matched to a gene; V was cut back by 5 bases and J by 2 bases. Germline V CDR1 and CDR2: MNHEY, SMNVEV (reference sequence). The CDR3 is 14 residues long. In nucleotides, the CDR3 is TGTGCCAGCAGTAGGGACAGGGGCAATCAGCCCCAGCATTTT. This gives the protein CASSRDRGNQPQHF.